A single sample gave rise to the 5 T cell receptor beta chains below, sequenced in a study of technical replicates of blood from a handful of donors. Generated by immunoSEQ multiplex PCR, the TCRdb table keeps only in-frame clones and is missing some. Of over 80,000 clones in the sample, roughly 96% are singletons; the top ten hold 0.36%. The sequenced sample was T cells isolated from PBMCs. The receptors come from a human donor in good health.

This chain joins TRBV5-5 and TRBJ1-3; 9 bases align to TRBD1. Per germline, CDR1 SGHKS and CDR2 YYEKEE (reference sequence). The CDR3 is 14 residues long. V lost 4 bases and J lost 8; bases outside the gene matches: 7. The DNA of the CDR3 is TGTGCCAGCAGCCCAGGGGACAGGGTAGACACCATATATTTT. Its protein is CASSPGDRVDTIYF.

Note on this clone: Other DNA sequences within the sample encode an identical CDR3. The chain links TRBV6-5 to TRBJ2-1; 7 bases align to TRBD1. Germline lookup yields CDR1 MNHEY and CDR2 SVGAGI. Germline trimming cut 0 bases from V and 8 bases from J; bases unmatched to any gene: 4. The CDR3 totals 14 residues. As DNA, the CDR3 is TGTGCCAGCAGTTACTCTGGGACAGCCGATGAGCAGTTCTTC. It specifies CASSYSGTADEQFF.

The genes are TRBV19 and TRBJ1-5; 9 nucleotides match TRBD1. CDR3 length: 14 residues. V gave up 10 bases and J gave up 4 bases; unmatched junction bases: 8. Germline V gene sequence: CDR1 LNHDA, CDR2 SQIVND (reference sequence). The CDR3 sequence: CATVRDRDNQPQHF. In DNA form, the CDR3 reads TGTGCCACCGTCCGGGACAGGGATAATCAGCCCCAGCATTTT.

The chain employs TRBV5-1 and TRBJ2-5, with D possibly TRBD2 on 6 matching bases. Per germline, CDR1 SGHRS and CDR2 YFSETQ. The germline V and J ends were trimmed by 2 bases and 1 base, with 9 bases remaining between them. This CDR3 region has 14 residues. The CDR3 sequence is CASSFAGFQETQYF. The CDR3 coding sequence is TGCGCCAGCAGCTTTGCGGGGTTCCAAGAGACCCAGTACTTC. Variable domain in full (rest from reference TRBV5-1 and TRBJ2-5): KAGVTQTPRYLIKTRGQQVTLSCSPISGHRSVSWYQQTPGQGLQFLFEYFSETQRNKGNFPGRFSGRQFSNSRSEMNVSTLELGDSALYLCASSFAGFQETQYFGPGTRLLVL.

The chain employs TRBV25-1 and TRBJ2-2; the D gene is possibly TRBD1 (6 bases). Trimming pared 3 bases from V and 3 bases from J, leaving 8 bases between. This CDR3 has 14 amino acids. Germline CDR1 is MGHDK and CDR2 is SYGVNS. The CDR3 loop reads CASSDHRDTGELFF. In nucleotides, the CDR3 is TGTGCCAGCAGTGACCACAGGGACACCGGGGAGCTGTTTTTT.